A selection of T cell receptor beta chains follows, all from one sample in a study of a mutant IDH1 vaccine in newly diagnosed glioma. What these receptors recognize is not known. TCRdb's table, derived via immunoSEQ multiplex PCR, lists solely in-frame clones and lacks some. The sample comprises approximately 30,000 clones, roughly 79% of which are singletons, and almost 9.5% rests with the top ten. Sequences were derived from PBMCs, sampled from a glioma patient whose treatment included an IDH1 peptide vaccine. The receptor source for this set is a woman aged 25-40 years with glioma. Some clones in this sample may be carry-over from other donors' samples. The CDR3 runs from the conserved cysteine through the conserved F or W. Fields, in order: J gene, V gene, clone size, D gene, CDR3 protein, CDR3 DNA. D genes are given only for firm matches. Size tells how often a clone was seen (once, few, many) or the class of an expanded clone, and some rows leave it out.

J: TRBJ2-5
V: TRBV5-1
size: .
D: .
CDR3: CASTPAGVETQYF
DNA: TGCGCCAGCACCCCGGCAGGGGTAGAGACCCAGTACTTC

J: TRBJ1-5
V: TRBV19
size: .
D: .
CDR3: CASSIFRGVEQPQHF
DNA: TGTGCCAGTAGTATATTTAGGGGGGTTGAGCAGCCCCAGCATTTT

J: TRBJ1-2
V: TRBV19
size: .
D: .
CDR3: CASSATRLTGYTF
DNA: TGTGCCAGTAGTGCCACGAGGTTGACTGGCTACACCTTC

J: TRBJ1-5
V: TRBV18
size: .
D: .
CDR3: CASSPPGGGPPHF
DNA: TGTGCCAGCTCACCACCGGGAGGGGGACCCCCACATTTT

J: TRBJ1-2
V: TRBV4-1
size: .
D: TRBD1
CDR3: CASSQESGQGVYGYTF
DNA: TGCGCCAGCAGCCAAGAATCGGGACAGGGGGTCTATGGCTACACCTTC

J: TRBJ2-1
V: TRBV29-1
size: .
D: .
CDR3: CSVEGQVLGGEQFF
DNA: TGCAGCGTTGAAGGACAGGTCCTTGGGGGTGAGCAGTTCTTC

J: TRBJ1-1
V: TRBV28
size: .
D: .
CDR3: CASIPRSGNTEAFF
DNA: TGTGCCAGCATCCCGAGATCTGGGAACACTGAAGCTTTCTTT

J: TRBJ2-3
V: TRBV30
size: .
D: .
CDR3: CAWSGYGDTQYF
DNA: TGTGCCTGGAGTGGCTATGGTGATACGCAGTATTTT

J: TRBJ1-5
V: TRBV9
size: once
D: .
CDR3: CASSVGPLYSNQPQHF
DNA: TGTGCCAGCAGCGTAGGACCGCTATATAGCAATCAGCCCCAGCATTTT

J: TRBJ2-7
V: TRBV10-1
size: once
D: TRBD2
CDR3: CASSASASGTYEQYF
DNA: TGCGCCAGCAGTGCATCAGCTAGCGGGACCTACGAGCAGTACTTC

J: TRBJ1-2
V: TRBV6-1
size: .
D: TRBD1
CDR3: CASSPQGERGGYTF
DNA: TGTGCCAGCAGCCCCCAGGGGGAGCGGGGTGGCTACACCTTC

J: TRBJ2-7
V: TRBV14
size: .
D: .
CDR3: CASSQVRAPLSYEQYF
DNA: TGTGCCAGCAGCCAAGTCAGGGCCCCCCTCTCCTACGAGCAGTACTTC

J: TRBJ1-2
V: TRBV29-1
size: .
D: TRBD1
CDR3: CSVDGTGGEWGDYGYTF
DNA: TGCAGCGTTGATGGTACAGGGGGCGAATGGGGTGACTATGGCTACACCTTC

J: TRBJ2-2
V: TRBV19
size: once
D: .
CDR3: CASRLDSKAAGELFF
DNA: TGTGCCAGCAGATTGGACAGCAAGGCGGCCGGGGAGCTGTTTTTT

J: TRBJ1-1
V: TRBV19
size: .
D: .
CDR3: CASSDFNRELAEAFF
DNA: TGTGCCAGTAGCGACTTCAACAGGGAATTAGCTGAAGCTTTCTTT

J: TRBJ2-7
V: TRBV4-1
size: few
D: TRBD1
CDR3: CASSQLTGGTYEQYF
DNA: TGCGCCAGCAGCCAATTAACAGGGGGCACCTACGAGCAGTACTTC

J: TRBJ1-3
V: TRBV19
size: .
D: .
CDR3: CASSIVWLISGNTIYF
DNA: TGTGCCAGTAGTATAGTTTGGCTGATCTCTGGAAACACCATATATTTT

J: TRBJ2-6
V: TRBV6-1
size: .
D: .
CDR3: CASSESQARANVLTF
DNA: TGTGCCAGCAGTGAATCCCAGGCGAGGGCCAACGTCCTGACTTTC

J: TRBJ2-2
V: TRBV29-1
size: .
D: TRBD1
CDR3: CSVEEGDSWNTGELFF
DNA: TGCAGCGTTGAAGAAGGGGACAGCTGGAACACCGGGGAGCTGTTTTTT

J: TRBJ1-2
V: TRBV19
size: .
D: .
CDR3: CASSPQQNYGYTF
DNA: TGTGCCAGTAGCCCCCAGCAGAACTATGGCTACACCTTC

J: TRBJ2-7
V: TRBV19
size: once
D: .
CDR3: CASSIAPGAHEQYF
DNA: TGTGCCAGTAGTATAGCGCCGGGGGCCCACGAGCAGTACTTC

J: TRBJ2-5
V: TRBV29-1
size: few
D: .
CDR3: CSDGPQSEGETQYF
DNA: TGCAGCGATGGACCACAATCTGAGGGGGAGACCCAGTACTTC

J: TRBJ1-5
V: TRBV10-3
size: few
D: TRBD1
CDR3: CAISSGGVSNQPQHF
DNA: TGTGCCATCAGTTCAGGGGGAGTGAGCAATCAGCCCCAGCATTTT

J: TRBJ1-1
V: TRBV5-3
size: .
D: .
CDR3: CARSLAYLGQFYTEAFF
DNA: TGTGCCAGAAGCTTGGCCTATCTAGGACAGTTTTACACTGAAGCTTTCTTT

J: TRBJ2-3
V: TRBV9
size: few
D: TRBD2
CDR3: CASSLTSGIGDTQYF
DNA: TGTGCCAGCAGCCTGACTAGCGGGATTGGAGATACGCAGTATTTT

J: TRBJ1-4
V: TRBV27
size: .
D: .
CDR3: CASSFLNGPNEKLFF
DNA: TGTGCCAGCAGTTTTTTAAATGGGCCAAATGAAAAACTGTTTTTT

J: TRBJ2-7
V: TRBV2
size: .
D: .
CDR3: CASSPPDKTYEQYF
DNA: TGTGCCAGCAGCCCTCCGGACAAGACCTACGAGCAGTACTTC

J: TRBJ1-3
V: TRBV5-5
size: .
D: .
CDR3: CASSLVTGNTIYF
DNA: TGTGCCAGCAGCTTGGTCACCGGAAACACCATATATTTT

J: TRBJ2-3
V: TRBV27
size: .
D: .
CDR3: CASSWGDTQYF
DNA: TGTGCCAGCAGTTGGGGAGATACGCAGTATTTT

J: TRBJ2-7
V: TRBV10-1
size: few
D: TRBD1
CDR3: CASSETTGTGMYF
DNA: TGCGCCAGCAGTGAGACCACCGGGACAGGGATGTACTTC

J: TRBJ1-1
V: TRBV2
size: .
D: .
CDR3: CALRDTLNTEAFF
DNA: TGTGCCTTGAGGGACACACTGAACACTGAAGCTTTCTTT

J: TRBJ2-1
V: TRBV19
size: .
D: TRBD2
CDR3: CASSHSLGRASGYNEQFF
DNA: TGTGCCAGTAGTCACTCCCTAGGGAGAGCTAGCGGATACAATGAGCAGTTCTTC

J: TRBJ2-3
V: TRBV7-6
size: .
D: TRBD2
CDR3: CASSRSGSTDTQYF
DNA: TGTGCCAGCAGCCGTAGCGGGAGCACAGATACGCAGTATTTT

J: TRBJ2-4
V: TRBV4-1
size: .
D: .
CDR3: CASSFRLWVQEGAKNIQYF
DNA: TGCGCCAGCAGCTTCCGCCTCTGGGTCCAAGAGGGGGCCAAAAACATTCAGTACTTC

J: TRBJ2-7
V: TRBV7-9
size: .
D: TRBD2
CDR3: CASSPSGGSSYEQYF
DNA: TGTGCCAGCAGCCCCAGCGGGGGCAGCTCCTACGAGCAGTACTTC

J: TRBJ2-1
V: TRBV5-6
size: .
D: .
CDR3: CASSLELYNEQFF
DNA: TGTGCCAGCAGCTTGGAGCTGTACAATGAGCAGTTCTTC

J: TRBJ2-1
V: TRBV28
size: few
D: .
CDR3: CASTLRGLNEQFF
DNA: TGTGCCAGCACCCTTAGGGGACTCAATGAGCAGTTCTTC

J: TRBJ2-1
V: TRBV9
size: .
D: .
CDR3: CASSVSLASNEQFF
DNA: TGTGCCAGCAGCGTAAGCTTAGCCTCCAATGAGCAGTTCTTC

J: TRBJ1-1
V: TRBV29-1
size: once
D: .
CDR3: CSTPGERGGGTEAFF
DNA: TGCAGCACCCCGGGGGAAAGGGGGGGTGGCACTGAAGCTTTCTTT

J: TRBJ2-6
V: TRBV29-1
size: .
D: .
CDR3: CSVYGVGANVLTF
DNA: TGCAGCGTTTATGGAGTGGGGGCCAACGTCCTGACTTTC

J: TRBJ2-7
V: TRBV5-6
size: .
D: .
CDR3: CASSLNYEQYF
DNA: TGTGCCAGCAGCCTGAATTACGAGCAGTACTTC

J: TRBJ2-7
V: TRBV11-3
size: once
D: .
CDR3: CASSFEGGSSYEQYF
DNA: TGTGCCAGCAGCTTCGAGGGTGGCAGCTCCTACGAGCAGTACTTC

J: TRBJ2-7
V: TRBV6-1
size: .
D: TRBD2
CDR3: CASSAGQRGSGFYEQYF
DNA: TGTGCCAGCAGTGCGGGCCAGCGGGGGTCGGGGTTTTACGAGCAGTACTTC

J: TRBJ2-1
V: TRBV2
size: .
D: TRBD2
CDR3: CASTPVAGVVKNEQFF
DNA: TGTGCCAGCACCCCGGTAGCGGGAGTTGTAAAAAATGAGCAGTTCTTC

J: TRBJ1-2
V: TRBV19
size: .
D: .
CDR3: CASRMMGEEGYTF
DNA: TGTGCCAGTAGGATGATGGGGGAGGAAGGCTACACCTTC

J: TRBJ1-5
V: TRBV12-5
size: once
D: TRBD1
CDR3: CASGLERDSLGRPQHF
DNA: TGTGCTAGTGGTTTGGAAAGGGACAGCCTCGGACGGCCCCAGCATTTT

J: TRBJ2-7
V: TRBV14
size: .
D: .
CDR3: CASSQGYRVTYEQYF
DNA: TGTGCCAGCAGCCAAGGTTATAGGGTGACCTACGAGCAGTACTTC

J: TRBJ2-5
V: TRBV25-1
size: .
D: .
CDR3: CASSSPLGGSGKTQYF
DNA: TGTGCCAGCAGCTCCCCGTTAGGGGGGAGTGGGAAGACCCAGTACTTC

J: TRBJ2-5
V: TRBV29-1
size: .
D: .
CDR3: CSVGDPGETQYF
DNA: TGCAGCGTTGGGGATCCCGGCGAGACCCAGTACTTC

J: TRBJ1-1
V: TRBV2
size: .
D: TRBD1
CDR3: CASSDNPRGETEAFF
DNA: TGTGCCAGCAGTGATAACCCCAGGGGGGAGACTGAAGCTTTCTTT

J: TRBJ2-7
V: TRBV20-1
size: .
D: .
CDR3: CSAIGGNRQYF
DNA: TGCAGTGCTATAGGCGGGAATCGGCAGTACTTC

J: TRBJ2-7
V: TRBV19
size: .
D: TRBD2
CDR3: CASRTSGSYEQYF
DNA: TGTGCCAGCCGGACTAGCGGGAGTTACGAGCAGTACTTC

J: TRBJ2-7
V: TRBV30
size: .
D: TRBD2
CDR3: CAWSTGRTYEQYF
DNA: TGTGCCTGGAGTACCGGGAGGACTTACGAGCAGTACTTC

J: TRBJ2-2
V: TRBV5-6
size: .
D: .
CDR3: CASSLGAGELFF
DNA: TGTGCCAGCAGCTTGGGTGCCGGGGAGCTGTTTTTT

J: TRBJ2-7
V: TRBV10-3
size: .
D: TRBD1
CDR3: CAISLINRDRSSYEQYF
DNA: TGTGCCATCAGCTTAATAAACCGGGACAGGAGCTCCTACGAGCAGTACTTC